Listed here are 7 T cell receptor beta chains from one sample, sequenced in a study of cytomegalovirus exposure and HLA in healthy donors. A multiplex PCR was run with 60 Vbeta primers and 13 Jbeta primers. Sequencing was performed with immunoSEQ multiplex PCR; in TCRdb, only in-frame clones are kept and a portion is missing. The table has about 150,000 clones, less than 85% seen once. Sequencing used PBMCs. Receptors were obtained from a woman aged 45-65 years in good health and CMV-seropositive.

The chain combines TRBV7-2 with TRBJ1-6, with D maybe TRBD1 (5 bases). V was trimmed by 3 bases and J by 10 bases, leaving 13 bases between them. CDR3 length: 14 amino acids. Germline CDR1 is SGHTA and CDR2 is FQGNSA. The CDR3, as DNA: TGTGCCAGCAGCTTCGGCAGGGTGGGGTCACCCCTCCACTTT. Translated: CASSFGRVGSPLHF. The entire variable domain, with the rest obtained from reference TRBV7-2 and TRBJ1-6, is as follows: GAGVSQSPSNKVTEKGKDVELRCDPISGHTALYWYRQSLGQGLEFLIYFQGNSAPDKSGLPSDRFSAERTGGSVSTLTIQRTQQEDSAVYLCASSFGRVGSPLHFGNGTRLTVT.

This chain joins TRBV7-8 and TRBJ2-3; 9 nucleotides agree with TRBD2. The CDR3 extends over 17 amino acids. Germline values: CDR1 SGHVS, CDR2 FQNEAQ. With V trimmed by 0 bases and J by 0 bases, 4 bases remained unmatched. CDR3 sequence (DNA): TGTGCCAGCAGCTTAGCGAGCCTAGCGGGGAGCACAGATACGCAGTATTTT. Its protein product is CASSLASLAGSTDTQYF.

This chain links TRBV4-1 with TRBJ1-1, with 7 bases fitting TRBD1. CDR1 and CDR2 from the germline V gene are MGHRA and YSYEKL. V lost 2 bases to trimming and J lost 7 bases; unmatched junction nucleotides: 4. This CDR3 is 13 amino acids long. This CDR3 reads CASSQTGDSEAFF. The CDR3 nucleotides read TGCGCCAGCAGCCAAACGGGGGACAGTGAAGCTTTCTTT.

The chain combines TRBV9 with TRBJ2-1, with a weak D call TRBD2 (6 bases). Trimming removed 4 bases at V and 7 bases at J, with 24 bases between. The CDR3 is 17 residues long. Germline CDR1 reads SGDLS; CDR2 reads YYNGEE. CDR3 in DNA: TGTGCCAGCAGCACCGTACCCCCCCGGCGGGGTGAGAATGAGCAGTTCTTC. Amino acids: CASSTVPPRRGENEQFF.

The chain links TRBV14 to TRBJ1-1; D gene uncertain. The CDR3 is 13 amino acids. Germline V lookup: CDR1 SGHDN, CDR2 FVKESK. Trimming stripped 1 base from V and 4 bases from J, with 7 bases between. For the CDR3, the DNA is TGTGCCAGCAGCCAAGCGCTCGGCACTGAAGCTTTCTTT. This codes for CASSQALGTEAFF.

This clone was observed once. This rearrangement joins TRBV2 to TRBJ2-1, with a weak D call TRBD2 (5 bases). Trimming pared 7 bases from V and 4 bases from J, leaving 11 bases between. This CDR3 comprises 13 residues. Germline-derived CDR1 and CDR2 are SNHLY and FYNNEI. The DNA of the CDR3 is TGTGCCAGCACGGCGGGCGCTTACAATGAGCAGTTCTTC. Protein product: CASTAGAYNEQFF.

The rearrangement uses TRBV6-1 and TRBJ1-1, with D hard to call. The ends were cut back, 1 base at V and 0 bases at J, with 18 bases in the middle. Germline-derived CDR1 and CDR2 are MNHNS and SASEGT. This CDR3 spans 18 amino acids. DNA of the CDR3: TGTGCCAGCAGTGAAGGGCGGGGAGAGGCCGCCCTGAACACTGAAGCTTTCTTT. Protein: CASSEGRGEAALNTEAFF.